These 2 T cell receptor beta chains came from one sample sequenced in a study of beta chain features in type 1 diabetes. cDNA synthesis used the whole RNA isolate, giving expressed TCRB sequences. Sequencing was performed with immunoSEQ multiplex PCR; in TCRdb, only in-frame clones are kept and a portion is missing. This sample has around 500,000 clones, with about 10% found just once. Sample: naive CD4+ T cells from blood. The origin of the receptors is a woman aged 18 to 35 in good health.

The rearrangement uses TRBV7-2 and TRBJ2-1, with D unclear. Germline loops: CDR1 SGHTA, CDR2 FQGNSA. This CDR3 is 14 amino acids long. The ends were cut back, 7 bases at V and 5 bases at J, with 15 bases in the middle. In DNA form, the CDR3 reads TGTGCCAGCACCCCGGCACAGTTCCACAATGAGCAGTTCTTC. Its protein product is CASTPAQFHNEQFF.

This clone has more than one count but fewer than ten. The V and J genes are TRBV7-9 and TRBJ2-3, with D possibly being TRBD1 or TRBD2 (7 bases each). The CDR3 contains 16 residues. Deletions cut 4 bases from V and 2 bases from J, with 16 bases between. CDR1 and CDR2 from the germline V gene are SEHNR and FQNEAQ (reference sequence). CDR3 sequence reads: CASSYHRGGPTDTQYF. CDR3 DNA: TGTGCCAGCAGCTATCACAGGGGAGGGCCCACAGATACGCAGTATTTT.